This T cell receptor beta chain was sequenced for a study of shared clonotypes between healthy human individuals. Study observations and caveats: Apart from blood, nothing was sampled; tissue repertoires likely differ.

Remarks on this clone: Antigen unknown.

V was pared by 6 bases and J by 9 bases, with 11 bases of the junction left unmatched. The CDR3 extends over 15 amino acids. The germline CDR1 and CDR2 sequences are MDHEN and SYDVKM. The protocol was immunoSEQ multiplex PCR, while the TCRdb copy is restricted to in-frame clones and leaves out a portion. Of roughly 590,000 clones in the sample, roughly 96% were seen once. Naive CD8 cells comprised CD45RO-negative, CCR7-positively selected cells, excluding terminally differentiated effector memory CD45RA+ cells. The sequenced sample consisted of naive CD8+ T cells sorted from blood. This rearrangement joins TRBV28 to TRBJ2-1, with TRBD2 identical over 10 bases. The TCR sequence derives from a woman younger than 45 in good health. CDR3: CASSSLAGEAAEQFF. The CDR3 DNA reads as TGTGCCAGCAGCTCTCTAGCGGGAGAAGCGGCTGAGCAGTTCTTC.